The 27 T cell receptor beta chains given below trace back to one sample, sequenced in a study of cytomegalovirus exposure and HLA in healthy donors. It was with 60 Vbeta and 13 Jbeta primers that the PCR ran. The data were produced by immunoSEQ multiplex PCR, yet TCRdb's version contains in-frame clones alone and is incomplete. Among about 170,000 clones listed, around 75% were seen once. Sequencing was carried out using PBMCs. These receptors were obtained from a male donor in good health and CMV-seronegative.

CDR3 nucleotide sequence: TGTGCCAGCCGGCTGGGAGGGACAGGCCATCAGCCCCAGCATTTT. Its protein product is CASRLGGTGHQPQHF. V and J are TRBV6-1 and TRBJ1-5, with TRBD1 identical over 8 bases. The germline V gene encodes CDR1 MNHNS and CDR2 SASEGT. This CDR3 is built from 15 residues. V lost 8 bases and J lost 5; bases outside the gene matches: 11.

This clone has only a few counts. The rearrangement uses TRBV10-1 and TRBJ2-1; 10 positions agree with TRBD2. Germline CDR1 WNHNN, CDR2 SYGVQD (reference sequence). The J segment lost 8 bases and the V segment lost 3 bases, leaving 4 bases of the junction unmatched. CDR3 size: 14 residues. The CDR3 DNA sequence: TGCGCCAGCAGTGATAGCGGGGGGATTGATGAGCAGTTCTTC. Residues: CASSDSGGIDEQFF.

J is TRBJ1-2 and V is TRBV19, with a tentative D call TRBD1 (6 bases). CDR3 length: 12 residues. Per germline, CDR1 LNHDA and CDR2 SQIVND (reference sequence). V lost 4 bases and J lost 4, with 7 bases in between. CDR3 coding DNA: TGTGCCAGTAGTAGGACAGTCTATGGCTACACCTTC. This translates into CASSRTVYGYTF.

CDR3 in DNA: TGTGCCAGCAGTGAAAAATCGAATCTAGCGGGGGGGCCCCAAGCCAATGAGCAGTTCTTC. This gives the protein CASSEKSNLAGGPQANEQFF. This chain links TRBV2 with TRBJ2-1, with 12 bases aligning to TRBD2. Germline CDR1 reads SNHLY; CDR2 reads FYNNEI. The CDR3 consists of 20 residues. Losses at the gene ends were 2 bases for V and 6 bases for J; bases not matched to a gene: 17.

This clone appeared once. This sequence joins TRBV5-6 and TRBJ1-5; D gene ambiguous. Germline V lookup: CDR1 SGHDT, CDR2 YYEEEE. Trimming stripped 0 bases from V and 6 bases from J, with 10 bases between. The CDR3 covers 14 residues. In DNA form, the CDR3 reads TGTGCCAGCAGCTTGGCCCTAGCCGGTCAGCCCCAGCATTTT. Protein sequence: CASSLALAGQPQHF.

The genes are TRBV4-1 and TRBJ2-7, with 10 bases fitting TRBD1. In germline, CDR1 is MGHRA, CDR2 YSYEKL. Losses at the gene ends were 1 base for V and 2 bases for J; bases not matched to a gene: 5. The CDR3 extends over 16 amino acids. The CDR3 sequence is CASSQGGTGVAYEQYF. In nucleotides, the CDR3 is TGCGCCAGCAGCCAAGGTGGGACAGGGGTTGCCTACGAGCAGTACTTC.

This chain joins TRBV18 and TRBJ1-5; 8 bases line up with TRBD1. This CDR3 has 16 amino acids. V was pared by 3 bases and J by 2 bases, with 6 bases of the junction left unmatched. In germline, CDR1 is KGHSH, CDR2 LQKENI. In DNA, the CDR3 is TGTGCCAGCTCACCTCAAGCAGGGGGCGGCAATCAGCCCCAGCATTTT. Translated: CASSPQAGGGNQPQHF.

The V and J genes are TRBV7-2 and TRBJ2-5, with 10 nucleotides matching TRBD2. The CDR3 contains 15 residues. V lost 5 bases and J lost 5; bases outside the gene matches: 8. Germline V lookup: CDR1 SGHTA, CDR2 FQGNSA. The DNA for the CDR3 is TGTGCCAGCAGCACCAGCGGGGGGGCCCGCGAGACCCAGTACTTC. Translation: CASSTSGGARETQYF.

CDR3 DNA sequence: TGTGCCAGCAGTTCCCGGACAGGGCAGAATGAAAAACTGTTTTTT. Translated: CASSSRTGQNEKLFF. The V call is TRBV27, the J call TRBJ1-4, with 8 bases identical to TRBD1. In germline, CDR1 is MNHEY, CDR2 SMNVEV (reference sequence). After removal of 4 bases from V and 5 bases from J, the junction contained 6 bases not matched to a gene. CDR3 size: 15 residues.

This chain joins TRBV10-2 and TRBJ1-2; the D gene is possibly TRBD1 (6 bases). The germline V and J ends were trimmed by 6 bases and 2 bases, with 10 bases remaining between them. Germline V gene sequence: CDR1 WSHSY, CDR2 SAAADI. The CDR3 sequence is 13 residues long. The CDR3 nucleotides are TGCGCCAGCAGCGCAGGGGTGAACTATGGCTACACCTTC. This encodes CASSAGVNYGYTF.

The chain is built from TRBV7-2 and TRBJ1-2, with 7 positions matching TRBD1. The CDR3 covers 14 residues. After removal of 5 bases from V and 2 bases from J, the junction contained 5 bases not matched to a gene. Germline V gene lookup returns CDR1 SGHTA and CDR2 FQGNSA. The CDR3 loop reads CASSPGQINYGYTF. In DNA form, the CDR3 reads TGTGCCAGCAGCCCGGGACAGATAAACTATGGCTACACCTTC.

The chain recombines TRBV6-1 with TRBJ1-1, with 8 bases aligning to TRBD1. Germline V gives CDR1 MNHNS, CDR2 SASEGT. Germline trimming cut 6 bases from V and 5 bases from J; bases unmatched to any gene: 5. This CDR3 comprises 13 residues. For the CDR3, the DNA is TGTGCCAGCAGCCCGACAGGGGAAACTGAAGCTTTCTTT. As protein: CASSPTGETEAFF.

This clone was counted between two and nine times. The chain joins TRBV5-4 to TRBJ1-2; possibly TRBD1 for D (6 bases). The germline gives CDR1 SGHNT, CDR2 YYREEE (reference sequence). Trimming removed 0 bases from V and 2 bases from J, with 8 bases in between. The length of the CDR3 is 14 residues. The CDR3 here is CASSLGDRNYGYTF. The CDR3 DNA reads as TGTGCCAGCAGCTTGGGAGACAGGAACTATGGCTACACCTTC.

The J gene is TRBJ1-2, the V gene TRBV5-4; weak D call: TRBD1 (6 bases). Germline V gene lookup returns CDR1 SGHNT and CDR2 YYREEE (reference sequence). CDR3 size: 14 residues. V gave up 5 bases and J gave up 2 bases, with 13 bases separating them. Here the CDR3 reads CASSFRGKNYGYTF. In nucleotides, the CDR3 is TGTGCCAGCAGTTTCAGGGGAAAGAACTATGGCTACACCTTC.

CDR3 amino acids: CASSFRENNSPLHF. The DNA of the CDR3 is TGTGCCAGCAGTTTTCGAGAGAACAATTCACCCCTCCACTTT. J is TRBJ1-6 and V is TRBV6-5; no firm D call. V lost 4 bases to trimming and J lost 7 bases, with 11 bases between them. Germline CDR1 MNHEY, CDR2 SVGAGI. The CDR3 is 14 amino acids.

J is TRBJ1-4 and V is TRBV5-4; TRBD1 matches 8 bases. The CDR3 spans 14 residues. The germline CDR1 and CDR2 sequences are SGHNT and YYREEE (reference sequence). Unmatched junction bases numbered 6, after V lost 4 bases and J lost 7 bases. The CDR3 sequence: CASSPQGAGEKLFF. CDR3 nucleotide sequence: TGTGCCAGCAGCCCCCAGGGGGCCGGTGAAAAACTGTTTTTT.

The V call is TRBV6-1, the J call TRBJ1-6; D uncertain. Germline CDR1 MNHNS, CDR2 SASEGT. The length of the CDR3 is 18 residues. V was clipped by 2 bases and J by 0 bases, with 14 bases between them. CDR3 coding DNA: TGTGCCAGCAGTGAACTGTTCGACCGGAGCTCCTATAATTCACCCCTCCACTTT. Translated: CASSELFDRSSYNSPLHF.

The chain joins TRBV6-6 to TRBJ2-1; 8 nucleotides line up with TRBD1. V lost 5 bases, J lost 4 bases, and 7 bases stayed unmatched. Looked up from germline, CDR1 is MNHNY and CDR2 is SVGAGI (reference sequence). CDR3 size: 15 residues. The CDR3 loop reads CASSPRTGIYNEQFF. The DNA of the CDR3 is TGTGCCAGCAGTCCCCGGACAGGGATTTACAATGAGCAGTTCTTC.

This clone appeared once. J is TRBJ2-1 and V is TRBV9; D ambiguous. The CDR3 loop spans 14 amino acids. V was trimmed by 0 bases and J by 0 bases, leaving 4 bases between them. The germline V gene has CDR1 SGDLS and CDR2 YYNGEE. The DNA for the CDR3 is TGTGCCAGCAGCGTAGGGAGCTCCTACAATGAGCAGTTCTTC. The encoded protein is CASSVGSSYNEQFF.

The chain employs TRBV10-3 and TRBJ2-5, with 7 bases matching TRBD1. CDR1 and CDR2 from the germline V gene are ENHRY and SYGVKD. Trimming removed 1 base from V and 1 base from J; junction bases left unmatched: 6. The CDR3 is 16 amino acids. CDR3 nucleotide sequence: TGTGCCATCAGTGAGTTTAAGGGGGCTATCCAAGAGACCCAGTACTTC. Protein product: CAISEFKGAIQETQYF.

V and J are TRBV7-9 and TRBJ1-2, with 8 bases aligning to TRBD1. V trimming: 5 bases; J trimming: 5 bases; junction bases outside the gene matches: 16. CDR1 SEHNR and CDR2 FQNEAQ come from the germline V gene (reference sequence). This CDR3 region has 17 residues. The CDR3 is CASSPNPGQGTGYGYTF. CDR3 in DNA: TGTGCCAGCAGCCCAAACCCCGGACAGGGAACGGGGTATGGCTACACCTTC.

In this sample, this clone turned up a few times. The chain couples TRBV5-4 to TRBJ1-1; 8 bases agree with TRBD1. This CDR3 has 16 residues. Germline trimming cut 4 bases from V and 1 base from J; bases unmatched to any gene: 9. CDR1 is SGHNT, CDR2 YYREEE, per germline (reference sequence). The CDR3 DNA follows: TGTGCCAGCAGCAGAACGTGGGACAGGCGGAACACTGAAGCTTTCTTT. As protein: CASSRTWDRRNTEAFF.

The sample holds a few counts of this clone. The rearrangement joins TRBV7-6 to TRBJ2-7; perhaps TRBD1 as D (6 bases). This CDR3 region has 14 residues. The V gene's germline CDR1 is SGHVS and CDR2 FNYEAQ. Trimming shortened V by 4 bases and J by 6 bases, and 16 bases separated the two germline ends. The CDR3 DNA follows: TGTGCCAGCAGCTCGAGACACAGGGTCCTCGAGCAGTACTTC. Amino acid sequence: CASSSRHRVLEQYF. Full variable domain (outside the CDR3, taken from reference TRBV7-6 and TRBJ2-7): GAGVSQSPRYKVTKRGQDVALRCDPISGHVSLYWYRQALGQGPEFLTYFNYEAQQDKSGLPNDRFSAERPEGSISTLTIQRTEQRDSAMYRCASSSRHRVLEQYFGPGTRLTVT.

The V gene is TRBV2, the J gene TRBJ2-1, with 10 nucleotides matching TRBD2. V was pared by 7 bases and J by 5 bases, with 8 bases of the junction left unmatched. Germline CDR1 SNHLY, CDR2 FYNNEI. The CDR3 extends over 15 amino acids. The CDR3, as DNA: TGTGCCAGCATCCCGACTAGCGGGTTGAACAATGAGCAGTTCTTC. Residues: CASIPTSGLNNEQFF.

V and J are TRBV25-1 and TRBJ1-3; D is undetermined. V shed 4 bases and J shed 4 bases, with 8 bases lying between them. Germline V gene data show CDR1 as MGHDK and CDR2 as SYGVNS. CDR3 size: 13 residues. The CDR3 sequence: CASSAYSGNTIYF. In nucleotides, the CDR3 is TGTGCCAGCAGTGCCTACTCGGGAAACACCATATATTTT.

The chain uses TRBV14 and TRBJ2-1, with D possibly TRBD2 on 6 matching bases. The CDR3 runs 16 residues. The germline CDR1 and CDR2 sequences are SGHDN and FVKESK. V shed 3 bases and J shed 0 bases, with 12 bases lying between them. CDR3 residues: CASSQVGTSSYNEQFF. The CDR3 nucleotides read TGTGCCAGCAGCCAGGTCGGGACTTCCTCCTACAATGAGCAGTTCTTC.

The chain uses TRBV30 and TRBJ2-7, with TRBD1 matching 9 bases. Germline V gene lookup returns CDR1 GTSNPN and CDR2 SVGIG (reference sequence). This CDR3 contains 14 residues. The trim removed 0 bases at V and 4 bases at J, leaving 4 bases unmatched. The CDR3 DNA reads TGTGCCTGGAGTGTTCTACAGGGGGCATACGAGCAGTACTTC. It codes for CAWSVLQGAYEQYF.